Each of the 22 T cell receptor beta chains below was sequenced from the same sample in a study of T cells after yellow fever vaccination (dated by TCRdb to the late 2010s). Libraries were built with 5' RACE. Instrument used: Illumina HiSeq 2500. TCRdb reprocessed the public reads (quality trimming at Q25 with fastp, clone calling with MiXCR) and kept in-frame beta chains. Identical CDR3 proteins give one entry, which carries the most common genes and DNA. For this sample the table gives around 530,000 distinct CDR3 sequences, of which 17% were detected only once. The ten biggest clones cover 17% of the sample. The sample's treatment or condition, from its label and the paper: live attenuated yellow fever vaccine strain. Sequences were derived from PBMCs, sampled 4 to 5 days after the first yellow fever vaccination. These receptor sequences come from a man younger than 35 who received the YFV17D yellow fever vaccine.

This clonotype has just a few counts. This CDR3 is CASSLLPRQGRNTIYF. CDR3 bases: TGCGCCAGCAGCCTCCTCCCCCGGCAGGGACGAAACACCATATATTTT. The V gene is TRBV4-3, the J gene TRBJ1-3, with D perhaps TRBD1 (5 bases). From germline, CDR1 is LGHNA and CDR2 YSLEER. Trimming stripped 4 bases from V and 5 bases from J, with 18 bases between. The CDR3 runs 16 residues.

A few counts support this clonotype. The chain joins TRBV19 to TRBJ2-1; D may be TRBD2 (5 bases). The V end lost 4 bases, the J end lost 7 bases, and 8 bases lay between the germline ends. The CDR3 extends over 12 amino acids. The V gene's germline CDR1 is LNHDA and CDR2 SQIVND (reference sequence). The CDR3 DNA sequence: TGTGCCAGTAGTAAACTAGGGAATGAGCAGTTCTTC. It translates to CASSKLGNEQFF.

Only a few counts were recorded for this clonotype. The rearrangement uses TRBV6-5 and TRBJ2-5; D is ambiguous. From germline, CDR1 is MNHEY and CDR2 SVGAGI. V was clipped by 0 bases and J by 5 bases, with 7 bases between them. The CDR3 totals 13 residues. CDR3 in DNA: TGTGCCAGCAGTTACTCGACCTGGGAGACCCAGTACTTC. The encoded protein is CASSYSTWETQYF.

This clonotype was seen only a few times. The chain has TRBV5-1 and TRBJ2-1; 12 nucleotides line up with TRBD1. The CDR3 is 14 amino acids. The germline CDR1 and CDR2 sequences are SGHRS and YFSETQ. Trimming cost V 4 bases and J 8 bases; bases outside gene matches: 4. CDR3 coding DNA: TGCGCCAGCAGCAAAGGGACAGGGGGCGATGAGCAGTTCTTC. Protein product: CASSKGTGGDEQFF.

The chain joins TRBV5-1 to TRBJ1-1; perhaps TRBD1 as D (5 bases). CDR3 size: 16 residues. V was shortened by 1 base and J by 1 base, with 14 bases between the two germline ends. CDR1 and CDR2 (germline): SGHRS, YFSETQ. The CDR3 loop is CASSLLGLGENTEAFF. DNA of the CDR3: TGCGCCAGCAGCTTGTTGGGGTTGGGGGAGAACACTGAAGCTTTCTTT.

This chain connects TRBV3-1 to TRBJ1-3; D unclear. Germline V gene lookup returns CDR1 LGHDT and CDR2 YNNKEL (reference sequence). The CDR3 is 14 residues long. The V end lost 4 bases, the J end lost 4 bases, and 11 bases lay between the germline ends. The DNA of the CDR3 is TGTGCCAGCAGCCCTACGTCGATAGGAAACACCATATATTTT. This translates into CASSPTSIGNTIYF.

This clonotype has a handful of counts. This chain links TRBV12-3 or TRBV12-4 with TRBJ2-2, with D possibly TRBD1 on 5 matching bases. V lost 3 bases and J lost 6, with 11 bases in between. The CDR3 runs to 14 residues. The CDR3 nucleotides read TGTGCCAGCAGTTTGCAGGACAAACCCGGGGAGCTGTTTTTT. This encodes CASSLQDKPGELFF.

This clonotype was counted a few times. The rearrangement uses TRBV7-4 and TRBJ2-7; tentative D call: TRBD1 (5 bases). Trimming pared 1 base from V and 2 bases from J, leaving 12 bases between. The germline CDR1 and CDR2 sequences are SGHVT and SQSDAQ. The CDR3 is made up of 15 amino acids. The CDR3 DNA reads as TGTGCCAGCAGCTTAGGGGGCAGGGTCCCCTACGAGCAGTACGTC. It codes for CASSLGGRVPYEQYV.

The rearrangement uses TRBV20-1 and TRBJ1-2; D gene uncertain. Germline V CDR1 and CDR2: DFQATT, SNEGSKA (reference sequence). The CDR3 loop spans 12 amino acids. V lost 3 bases to trimming and J lost 4 bases, with 9 bases between them. The CDR3 region is CSASEPVYGYTF. CDR3 sequence (DNA): TGCAGTGCTAGTGAGCCAGTCTATGGCTACACCTTC.

The gene calls are TRBV12-3 or TRBV12-4 and TRBJ2-1; TRBD2 matches 12 bases. The CDR3 is 15 residues long. V was clipped by 6 bases and J by 7 bases; unmatched bases: 7. As DNA, the CDR3 is TGTGCCAGCAGCAATGGACTAGCGGGGTCGAATGAGCAGTTCTTC. Its translation is CASSNGLAGSNEQFF.

V usage is TRBV7-9 and J usage is TRBJ2-5; D is tentatively TRBD1 or TRBD2 (5 bases each). Germline-derived CDR1 and CDR2 are SEHNR and FQNEAQ (reference sequence). The CDR3 has 16 residues. Between the trimmed V and J ends, which lost 5 bases and 5 bases, there was a span of 21 bases. CDR3 sequence: CASSRNDIRDGETQYF. For the CDR3, the DNA is TGTGCCAGCAGCCGCAACGATATAAGGGACGGGGAGACCCAGTACTTC.

This clonotype was picked up a small number of times. The rearrangement links TRBV5-1 to TRBJ2-7, with a weak D call TRBD2 (6 bases). This CDR3 comprises 14 residues. Germline V gives CDR1 SGHRS, CDR2 YFSETQ. V was shortened by 5 bases and J by 2 bases, with 14 bases between the two germline ends. The CDR3 DNA reads as TGCGCCAGCAGTCCCGGGACTTCCCCCTACGAGCAGTACTTC. Its protein is CASSPGTSPYEQYF.

This clonotype was seen only a few times. CDR3 region: CASSPVVGVWTQYF. The DNA for the CDR3 is TGTGCCAGCAGCCCAGTGGTGGGGGTATGGACTCAGTATTTT. V gene TRBV7-9 combines with J gene TRBJ2-3; tentatively, D is TRBD1 or TRBD2 (5 bases each). V was cut by 5 bases and J by 12 bases, with 21 bases left in between. The CDR3 extends over 14 amino acids. The V gene's germline CDR1 is SEHNR and CDR2 FQNEAQ (reference sequence).

This rearrangement joins TRBV11-2 to TRBJ2-5; D remains unclear. This CDR3 is 14 amino acids long. Trimming removed 4 bases from V and 4 bases from J, with 13 bases in between. Germline lookup yields CDR1 SGHAT and CDR2 FQNNGV. CDR3 protein: CASSSGPLGETQYF. DNA for the CDR3: TGTGCCAGCAGCTCGGGCCCGCTGGGAGAGACCCAGTACTTC.

V gene TRBV11-2 combines with J gene TRBJ2-1; no clear D gene. There are 12 residues in the CDR3. With 2 bases removed from V and 15 bases from J, the gap between germline ends came to 14 bases. The germline V gene encodes CDR1 SGHAT and CDR2 FQNNGV. CDR3 coding DNA: TGTGCCAGCAGCTTAACGTTGGCCGTCGGGTTCTTC. Amino acids: CASSLTLAVGFF.

Ten or more counts support this clonotype. The chain is built from TRBV29-1 and TRBJ2-1; 10 bases agree with TRBD2. The CDR3 spans 17 residues. In germline, CDR1 is SQVTM, CDR2 ANQGSEA. V shed 3 bases and J 0 bases; nucleotides not matched to a gene: 8. The CDR3 nucleotides are TGCAGCGTTGACGGTCTAGCGGGGGATAGCTCCTACAATGAGCAGTTCTTC. It translates to CSVDGLAGDSSYNEQFF.

This chain connects TRBV20-1 to TRBJ1-4; no firm D call. CDR1 and CDR2 from the germline V gene are DFQATT and SNEGSKA (reference sequence). CDR3 length equals 12 residues. The V gene lost 4 bases and the J gene lost 7 bases, with 10 bases spanning the gap. CDR3 in DNA: TGCAGTGCTACCAGCGATACTGAAAAACTGTTTTTT. Translating it yields CSATSDTEKLFF.

This clonotype has more than one count but fewer than ten. The rearrangement links TRBV20-1 to TRBJ2-7, with TRBD2 as a possible D gene (7 bases). The germline V and J ends were trimmed by 0 bases and 2 bases, with 14 bases remaining between them. Germline CDR1 reads DFQATT; CDR2 reads SNEGSKA (reference sequence). The CDR3 is 15 amino acids. Here the CDR3 DNA reads TGCAGTGCTAGAGATTTGGGGGGGGCAGCCTACGAGCAGTACGTC. Translating it yields CSARDLGGAAYEQYV.

The V gene is TRBV7-2, the J gene TRBJ2-3; maybe TRBD1 (7 bases). The CDR3 sequence is 13 residues long. The germline V and J ends were trimmed by 2 bases and 15 bases, with 18 bases remaining between them. In germline, CDR1 is SGHTA, CDR2 FQGNSA. The CDR3 DNA sequence: TGTGCCAGCAGCTTATCGGGCGGGACAGATGCCTATTTT. It specifies CASSLSGGTDAYF. The variable domain in full, completed from reference TRBV7-2 and TRBJ2-3, reads GAGVSQSPSNKVTEKGKDVELRCDPISGHTALYWYRQSLGQGLEFLIYFQGNSAPDKSGLPSDRFSAERTGGSVSTLTIQRTQQEDSAVYLCASSLSGGTDAYFGPGTRLTVL.

Points on this clonotype: The junction does not match germline at one end; this may be a read error. This rearrangement joins TRBV7-2 to TRBJ1-1, with 7 bases identical to TRBD1. Germline CDR1 is SGHTA and CDR2 is FQGNSA. CDR3 size: 15 residues. The CDR3 DNA follows: TGTGCCAGCAGCTCGCAGGGGGGCGCGGACACTGGAGCTTTCTTT. This translates into CASSSQGGADTGAFF.

In its sample, this clonotype was seen a few times. Here the CDR3 reads CASSQSLEGPSEAFF. CDR3 nucleotides: TGCGCCAGCAGCCAGAGCCTCGAGGGGCCGTCCGAAGCTTTCTTT. The chain carries TRBV4-3 and TRBJ1-1; a possible D gene is TRBD1 (5 bases). The germline V and J ends were trimmed by 3 bases and 8 bases, with 19 bases remaining between them. CDR3 length equals 15 residues. In germline, CDR1 is LGHNA, CDR2 YSLEER.

The rearrangement links TRBV7-9 to TRBJ2-5; possible D gene TRBD2, 6 bases. This CDR3 is 15 amino acids long. V lost 5 bases, J lost 5 bases, and 18 bases lay in between. Looked up from germline, CDR1 is SEHNR and CDR2 is FQNEAQ (reference sequence). DNA of the CDR3: TGTGCCAGCAGCCCGACTAGGCTGGGTTGGGAGACCCAGTACTTC. It translates to CASSPTRLGWETQYF.